Following are 4 T cell receptor beta chains from one sample sequenced in a study of control samples from healthy donors and cancer patients (dated by TCRdb to about 2020). Library preparation was by the immunoSEQ multiplex PCR assay. What TCRdb holds here is the immuneACCESS table cut down to in-frame rearrangements. Part of the clones is not present; checked against another copy, under half of the missing clones reflect an unresolved V gene, and the others are unexplained. The sample yields roughly 170,000 clones; 75% to 95% were counted once. The biggest ten clones account for 2% to 2.5% of the sample. The sequencing sample was made of blood. These receptors originate from a woman in her 40s in good health.

V is TRBV7-8 and J is TRBJ1-6; TRBD1 aligns across 10 bases. The CDR3 sequence is 16 residues long. With V trimmed by 1 base and J by 7 bases, 4 bases remained unmatched. Germline-derived CDR1 and CDR2 are SGHVS and FQNEAQ. The CDR3 sequence is CASSLGQGAGNSPLHF. The DNA for the CDR3 is TGTGCCAGCAGCTTAGGACAGGGGGCTGGAAATTCACCCCTCCACTTT.

This sequence joins TRBV2 and TRBJ1-2; D is unresolved. Per germline, CDR1 SNHLY and CDR2 FYNNEI. Trimming pared 4 bases from V and 8 bases from J, leaving 11 bases between. This CDR3 contains 12 residues. The CDR3 loop is CASSVVSLGYTF. The CDR3 nucleotides read TGTGCCAGCAGTGTCGTCTCTCTAGGCTACACCTTC.

V gene TRBV5-1 combines with J gene TRBJ2-1; 7 bases map to TRBD2. CDR1 and CDR2 from the germline V gene are SGHRS and YFSETQ. Losses at the gene ends were 2 bases for V and 5 bases for J; bases not matched to a gene: 1. The CDR3 contains 13 residues. CDR3: CASSFGGDNEQFF. CDR3 nucleotide sequence: TGCGCCAGCAGCTTTGGGGGGGACAATGAGCAGTTCTTC.

This clone was found once. The rearrangement uses TRBV6-5 and TRBJ2-7; possibly TRBD1 or TRBD2 for D (5 bases each). The V gene's germline CDR1 is MNHEY and CDR2 SVGAGI. The V end was cut by 8 bases, the J end by 1 base, with 12 bases between. The CDR3 spans 13 residues. CDR3 nucleotides: TGTGCCAGCGGCCTGGGGGTTTCCTACGAGCAGTACTTC. Its protein is CASGLGVSYEQYF.